Detailed here is one T cell receptor (beta chain). The junction does not match germline at one end; this may be a read error. This sample was included in a study of tumor and adjacent non-tumor tissue in lung cancer. CDR3 size: 15 residues. The germline CDR1 and CDR2 sequences are SGHAT and FQNNGV. Three rounds of nested PCR, following a modified ARM-PCR protocol, produced the TCRbeta library. TCRdb recomputed calls from the multiplex PCR reads with MiXCR, one row per CDR3 protein. The sample consists of tens of thousands of distinct CDR3 sequences, approximately 72% of them appearing once. No cell sorting was done before RNA was extracted from the tissue.

The sample taken for sequencing was lung tumor tissue. The chain links TRBV11-2 to TRBJ2-5, with D maybe TRBD2 (5 bases). The TCR sequence derives from a woman aged 40 to 50 with non-small cell lung cancer. CDR3 region: CSSSLFAGIQDTQYF. The DNA of the CDR3 is TGTAGCAGCAGCTTATTCGCCGGGATCCAAGATACCCAGTACTTC.